This is a list of T cell receptor beta chains from one sample in a study of cytomegalovirus exposure and HLA in healthy donors. Clones were read by immunoSEQ multiplex PCR, and TCRdb kept only the in-frame ones, dropping some. The sample has around 220,000 clones, nearly 80% seen once. Sequenced material: PBMCs. The receptors here all came from a young man in good health and CMV-seronegative. CDR3s include the opening cysteine and the closing phenylalanine or tryptophan. A D gene is named only where the DNA matches it firmly. Size is omitted from some rows. Given values are once, few, many or a class for expanded clones.

d_gene	v_gene	j_gene	abundance	CDR3aa	CDR3nt
TRBD1	TRBV10-3	TRBJ2-6	.	CAISETGQGGGPPTDSGANVLTF	TGTGCCATCAGTGAGACTGGACAGGGCGGAGGGCCTCCAACTGACTCTGGGGCCAACGTCCTGACTTTC
TRBD1	TRBV30	TRBJ1-2	once	CAWSDWDRGSRWDGYTF	TGTGCCTGGAGTGATTGGGACAGGGGATCTCGGTGGGATGGCTACACCTTC
.	TRBV6-6	TRBJ2-7	.	CASSYSRGTPSYEQYF	TGTGCCAGCAGTTACTCGAGGGGGACCCCTTCCTACGAGCAGTACTTC
.	TRBV30	TRBJ1-5	.	CAWSVGSNQPQHF	TGTGCCTGGAGTGTGGGCAGCAATCAGCCCCAGCATTTT
.	TRBV7-6	TRBJ2-7	.	CASSLGDGYEQYF	TGTGCCAGCAGCTTAGGTGACGGGTACGAGCAGTACTTC
.	TRBV11-2	TRBJ2-2	.	CASSLDRHLTGELFF	TGTGCCAGTAGCTTAGATCGACACCTTACCGGGGAGCTGTTTTTT
.	TRBV7-9	TRBJ1-2	.	CAGSPRTATNYGYTF	TGTGCCGGCAGCCCGAGGACAGCTACTAACTATGGCTACACCTTC
TRBD1	TRBV6-4	TRBJ1-2	.	CASSRTQGHGYTF	TGTGCCAGCAGTCGGACACAGGGGCATGGCTACACCTTC
TRBD2	TRBV7-9	TRBJ2-7	.	CASRAGTSDYEQYF	TGTGCCAGCAGGGCCGGGACTAGCGACTACGAGCAGTACTTC
TRBD1	TRBV7-8	TRBJ2-3	.	CASSLDRWQGADTQYF	TGTGCCAGCAGCTTAGACCGTTGGCAGGGGGCTGATACGCAGTATTTT
TRBD1	TRBV11-3	TRBJ2-2	.	CASSLRQGARELFF	TGTGCCAGCAGCTTGCGCCAGGGGGCTCGGGAGCTGTTTTTT
TRBD2	TRBV5-4	TRBJ2-7	.	CASSLGLAGGSYEQYF	TGTGCCAGCAGCTTAGGACTAGCGGGAGGTTCCTACGAGCAGTACTTC
.	TRBV4-3	TRBJ1-2	.	CASSPSGGNFPYGYTF	TGCGCCAGCAGCCCGAGCGGAGGCAACTTTCCTTATGGCTACACCTTC
.	TRBV27	TRBJ2-5	once	CASSFRSGTQYF	TGTGCCAGCAGTTTTCGGTCCGGGACCCAGTACTTC
TRBD1	TRBV6-5	TRBJ1-1	.	CASSYSTGETEAFF	TGTGCCAGCAGTTACTCCACAGGGGAAACTGAAGCTTTCTTT
.	TRBV30	TRBJ2-3	.	CAWRNGSSTDTQYF	TGTGCCTGGAGAAACGGTTCTAGCACAGATACGCAGTATTTT
.	TRBV7-9	TRBJ1-2	.	CASSPRGYQGYTF	TGTGCCAGCAGCCCTCGGGGTTATCAGGGCTACACCTTC
.	TRBV2	TRBJ2-7	.	CASSPPQGEQYF	TGTGCCAGCAGTCCCCCACAGGGAGAGCAGTACTTC
TRBD2	TRBV6-1	TRBJ2-7	few	CASSEAPSGGTTYEQYF	TGTGCCAGCAGTGAAGCTCCTAGCGGGGGGACAACCTACGAGCAGTACTTC
.	TRBV4-3	TRBJ1-2	.	CASSQDLAQGYGYTF	TGCGCCAGCAGCCAAGATCTTGCGCAGGGCTATGGCTACACCTTC
.	TRBV29-1	TRBJ2-1	.	CSVVEEMGEQFF	TGCAGCGTTGTGGAGGAAATGGGTGAGCAGTTCTTC
TRBD1	TRBV6-6	TRBJ1-6	once	CASSYPTGSNSPLHF	TGTGCCAGCAGTTACCCGACAGGGAGTAATTCACCCCTCCACTTT
.	TRBV18	TRBJ1-1	.	CASSPPPRGWDTEAFF	TGTGCCAGCTCACCACCGCCTAGAGGTTGGGACACTGAAGCTTTCTTT
.	TRBV9	TRBJ2-2	.	CASSGALAGTGELFF	TGTGCCAGCAGCGGGGCCCTAGCCGGAACCGGGGAGCTGTTTTTT
TRBD1	TRBV30	TRBJ2-2	.	CAWSVSGQGTGELFF	TGTGCCTGGAGTGTCTCGGGACAGGGGACCGGGGAGCTGTTTTTT
TRBD1	TRBV30	TRBJ1-4	.	CASHYQTGVNEKLFF	TGTGCCAGCCACTACCAGACAGGGGTTAATGAAAAACTGTTTTTT
.	TRBV27	TRBJ2-5	.	CASRRASVEGVETQYF	TGTGCCAGCAGACGCGCCTCGGTTGAGGGCGTGGAGACCCAGTACTTC
TRBD2	TRBV18	TRBJ2-5	.	CASSYFGTSGRRHQETQYF	TGTGCCAGCTCATATTTTGGGACTAGCGGGAGGCGCCACCAAGAGACCCAGTACTTC
.	TRBV5-1	TRBJ1-1	.	CASSLDGRETEAFF	TGCGCCAGCAGCTTGGACGGGAGGGAAACTGAAGCTTTCTTT
TRBD1	TRBV7-2	TRBJ2-5	.	CASSLVRGRGEAQYF	TGTGCCAGCAGCTTAGTCAGGGGGCGCGGAGAGGCCCAGTACTTC
.	TRBV30	TRBJ2-1	.	CAGARRLYNEQFF	TGTGCCGGGGCCAGGCGATTATACAATGAGCAGTTCTTC
TRBD2	TRBV5-4	TRBJ2-4	.	CASSWEGPRDGIQYF	TGTGCCAGCAGCTGGGAGGGTCCCAGGGATGGCATTCAGTACTTC
TRBD1	TRBV4-1	TRBJ1-3	.	CASSQPGQGSSGNTIYF	TGCGCCAGCAGCCAGCCGGGACAGGGTAGTTCCGGAAACACCATATATTTT
.	TRBV5-1	TRBJ2-7	.	CASSFGHSNYEQYF	TGCGCCAGCAGCTTCGGACACTCTAACTACGAGCAGTACTTC
.	TRBV19	TRBJ2-1	.	CASSLSSSYNEQFF	TGTGCCAGTAGCCTGAGTAGCTCCTACAATGAGCAGTTCTTC
.	TRBV5-1	TRBJ2-3	.	CASSTQRDTASTDTQYF	TGCGCCAGCAGCACTCAACGGGACACTGCTAGCACAGATACGCAGTATTTT
.	TRBV27	TRBJ2-7	.	CASREPNSYEQYF	TGTGCCAGCAGGGAGCCGAATTCCTACGAGCAGTACTTC